This TCR beta chain appears in the sequencing data of a study of human T cells and chemical hapten exposure. This clonotype occurred many times. Its target is not known. Authors' data handling: Counting gave a median of approximately 96,000 TCRs per sample, with values ranging from roughly 20,000 to 750,000. TCRdb re-called the RACE reads with MiXCR, one entry per CDR3 protein. TCRdb's processing, not the authors', yielded these V and J calls. The profile covers 300,000 to 450,000 distinct CDR3 sequences, with approximately 5% appearing a single time and 2% to 2.5% taken by the ten largest. Time point specified: patch test 1, 2 weeks after DPC sensitization. The treatment here: therapeutic diphenylcyclopropenone sensitization with weekly scalp DPC. The CDR3 runs 13 residues. Germline CDR1 SGHRS, CDR2 YFSETQ. Trimming shortened V by 3 bases and J by 3 bases, and 8 bases separated the two germline ends.

Study-wide results and caveats: There were significantly more large CDR3 similarity clusters among expanded TCRs than among controls.

This chain links TRBV5-1 with TRBJ2-3, with TRBD2 as a possible D gene (6 bases). This sequence originates from a woman aged 45-59 years with alopecia areata. Some clones in this sample may be carry-over from other donors' samples. Sample: whole blood, taken in connection with sensitization to the hapten diphenylcyclopropenone (DPC). The CDR3, as DNA: TGCGCCAGCAGCTCGGGACTTACAGATACGCAGTATTTT. This codes for CASSSGLTDTQYF. The full variable domain, its missing parts supplied by reference TRBV5-1 and TRBJ2-3, is KAGVTQTPRYLIKTRGQQVTLSCSPISGHRSVSWYQQTPGQGLQFLFEYFSETQRNKGNFPGRFSGRQFSNSRSEMNVSTLELGDSALYLCASSSGLTDTQYFGPGTRLTVL.